This T cell receptor beta chain was captured by sequencing in a study of blood T cell repertoires in COVID-19. Study context: Sites across the United States, Italy and Spain contributed samples from acute and convalescent COVID-19.

How the authors handled the data: From reference gene primer amplification, estimates of nucleated cell counts were derived. Repertoires were generated with immunoSEQ multiplex PCR, while TCRdb's copy carries only in-frame clones and drops some. The DNA was the basis for D and trimming; V, J and clone size are from that table. The table records 85,000 to 110,000 clones, 85% to 90% of them present only once. Trimming removed 5 bases from V and 5 bases from J; junction bases left unmatched: 5. Looked up from germline, CDR1 is LGHDT and CDR2 is YNNKEL (reference sequence). This CDR3 contains 13 residues.

The V gene is TRBV3-1 (or the pseudogene TRBV3-2), the J gene TRBJ1-1, with 7 bases that match TRBD1. What was sequenced was peripheral blood. The source is a human donor in a cohort sampled during active COVID-19. The CDR3 spells CASSSGGWTEAFF. For the CDR3, the DNA is TGTGCCAGCAGCTCAGGGGGGTGGACTGAAGCTTTCTTT.